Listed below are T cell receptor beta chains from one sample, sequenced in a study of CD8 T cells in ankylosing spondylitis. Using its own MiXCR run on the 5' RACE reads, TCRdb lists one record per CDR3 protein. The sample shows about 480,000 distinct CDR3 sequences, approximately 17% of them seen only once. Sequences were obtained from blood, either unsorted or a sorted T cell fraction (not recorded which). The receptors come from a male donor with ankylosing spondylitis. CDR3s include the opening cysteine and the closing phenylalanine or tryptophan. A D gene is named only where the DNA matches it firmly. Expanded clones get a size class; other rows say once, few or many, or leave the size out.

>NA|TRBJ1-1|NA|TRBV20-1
CSASSNQREVAFF
TGCAGTGCATCTTCGAACCAACGAGAAGTGGCTTTCTTT
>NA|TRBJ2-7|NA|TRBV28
CASSLLRTRSEQYF
TGTGCCAGCAGTCTACTGCGCACTAGAAGCGAGCAGTACTTC
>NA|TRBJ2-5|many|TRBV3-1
CASSLTPYQETQYF
TGTGCCAGCAGCCTCACACCGTACCAAGAGACCCAGTACTTC
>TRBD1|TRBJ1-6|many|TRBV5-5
CASSLVGDRNNSPLHF
TGTGCCAGCAGCTTGGTTGGGGACAGGAACAATTCACCCCTCCACTTT
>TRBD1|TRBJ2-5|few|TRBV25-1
CASRRTGDTETQYF
TGTGCCAGCAGGCGGACAGGGGACACAGAGACCCAGTACTTC
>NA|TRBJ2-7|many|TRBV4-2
CASSQDGARDNGQYF
TGTGCCAGCAGCCAAGATGGTGCGCGGGATAATGGGCAGTACTTC
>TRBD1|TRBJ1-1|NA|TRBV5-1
CASSLAPGQGETEAFF
TGCGCCAGCAGCTTGGCCCCAGGACAGGGTGAGACTGAAGCTTTCTTT
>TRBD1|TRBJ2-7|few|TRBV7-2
CASSLAAGTGGAYEQYF
TGTGCCAGCAGCTTAGCCGCAGGGACAGGGGGGGCCTACGAGCAGTACTTC
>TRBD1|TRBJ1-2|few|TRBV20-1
CSAQTGDSGYTF
TGCAGTGCTCAGACAGGGGATAGTGGCTACACCTTC
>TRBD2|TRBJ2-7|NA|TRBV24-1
CATCLAGGPSSSYEQYF
TGTGCCACCTGTTTAGCGGGGGGCCCCTCCTCCTCCTACGAGCAGTACTTC
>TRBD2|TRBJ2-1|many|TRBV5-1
CASSLVAGNNEQFF
TGTGCCAGCAGTTTGGTAGCGGGGAACAATGAGCAGTTCTTC
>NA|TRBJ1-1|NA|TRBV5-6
CASRGTPNTEAFF
TGTGCCAGCCGAGGGACACCGAACACTGAAGCTTTCTTT
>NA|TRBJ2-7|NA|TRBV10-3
CAIGPSYEQYF
TGTGCCATCGGGCCTTCGTACGAGCAGTACTTC
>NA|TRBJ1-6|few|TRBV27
CASSPYGDNSPLHF
TGTGCCAGCAGTCCATACGGGGATAATTCACCCCTCCACTTT
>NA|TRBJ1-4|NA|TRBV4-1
CASSVQGWNEKLFF
TGCGCCAGCAGCGTTCAGGGTTGGAATGAAAAACTGTTTTTT
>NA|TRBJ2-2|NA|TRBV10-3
CAIRLRAGELFF
TGTGCCATCAGGTTACGAGCCGGGGAGCTGTTTTTT
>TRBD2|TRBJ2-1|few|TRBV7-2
CASRIGTSVYNEQFF
TGTGCCAGCAGGATCGGAACTAGCGTATACAATGAGCAGTTCTTC
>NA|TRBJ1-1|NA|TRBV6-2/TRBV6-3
CASTRALNTEAFF
TGTGCCAGCACCAGGGCCCTGAACACTGAAGCTTTCTTT
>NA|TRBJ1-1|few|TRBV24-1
CATSDLRPRDTEAFF
TGTGCCACCAGTGATTTGCGACCCAGGGACACTGAAGCTTTCTTT
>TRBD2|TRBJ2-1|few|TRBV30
CAWSPTSGMYNEQFF
TGTGCCTGGAGTCCGACTAGCGGGATGTACAATGAGCAGTTCTTC
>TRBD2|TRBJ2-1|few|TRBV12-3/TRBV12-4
CASSLSGVYNEQFF
TGTGCCAGCAGTTTAAGCGGGGTGTACAATGAGCAGTTCTTC
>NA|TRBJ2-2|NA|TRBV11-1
CASSIRGDTGELFF
TGTGCCAGCAGCATAAGGGGAGACACCGGGGAGCTGTTTTTT
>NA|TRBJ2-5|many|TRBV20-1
CSASRGNREGETQYF
TGCAGTGCTAGTCGAGGGAACAGGGAGGGAGAGACCCAGTACTTC
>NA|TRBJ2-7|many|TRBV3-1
CASSFSTYEQYF
TGTGCCAGCAGCTTTAGTACCTACGAGCAGTACTTC
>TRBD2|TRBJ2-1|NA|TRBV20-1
CSATTSGRAWSEQFF
TGCAGTGCTACGACCAGCGGGAGGGCCTGGAGTGAGCAGTTCTTC
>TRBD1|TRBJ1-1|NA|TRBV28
CASYDRDSRRQAEAFF
TGTGCCAGCTATGACCGGGACAGCAGACGGCAGGCTGAAGCTTTCTTT
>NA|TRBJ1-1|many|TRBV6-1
CASRVAVNTEAFF
TGTGCCAGCAGGGTGGCCGTGAACACTGAAGCTTTCTTT
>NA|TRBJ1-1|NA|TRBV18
CASSPDSTTEAFF
TGTGCCAGCTCACCGGACAGTACCACTGAAGCTTTCTTT
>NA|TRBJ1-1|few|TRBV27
CASSLPGVPNTEAFF
TGTGCCAGCAGTTTACCAGGGGTCCCGAACACTGAAGCTTTCTTT
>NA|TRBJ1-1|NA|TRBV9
CASSWGQGGTEAFF
TGTGCCAGCAGCTGGGGGCAGGGAGGAACTGAAGCTTTCTTT
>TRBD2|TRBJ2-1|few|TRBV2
CASSRAGTIPNEQFF
TGTGCCAGCAGTCGGGCCGGGACTATCCCCAATGAGCAGTTCTTC